A single sample gave rise to the 10 T cell receptor beta chains below, sequenced in a study of CD8+CD57+ T cells in acquired aplastic anemia. All sequencing subjects had displayed CD8+CD57+ cell expansion on flow cytometry. The study profiled TCR beta VDJ and CDR3 using genomic DNA as template. TCRdb fed the reads into MiXCR, producing one record per CDR3 protein. In the table there are roughly 280,000 distinct CDR3 sequences, 50% to 65% of which are singletons. Input material: sorted CD4+, CD8+, or CD8+CD57+ T cells (not recorded which) from PBMCs. These receptors all come from a human donor with aplastic anemia.

Notes on this clonotype: This may come from a read error, since a much larger clone is one base off. In this CDR3 the conserved last residue, phenylalanine or tryptophan, is missing, so a read error is likely. This chain links TRBV3-1 with TRBJ2-7, with 10 positions matching TRBD2. Germline CDR1 LGHDT, CDR2 YNNKEL (reference sequence). Trimming took 1 base from V and 2 from J; bases not matched to a gene: 2. There are 15 residues in the CDR3. The CDR3 DNA sequence: TGTGCCAGCAGCCAAGTACTAGCGGGAACCTACGAGCAGTACCTC. It yields the protein CASSQVLAGTYEQYL.

This clonotype appeared many times. J is TRBJ2-7 and V is TRBV19; 8 nucleotides line up with TRBD1. Germline CDR1 is LNHDA and CDR2 is SQIVND (reference sequence). The CDR3 is made up of 15 amino acids. V dropped 5 bases and J dropped 2; count of bases not matched to a gene: 8. The CDR3 reads CASSPGQALTYEQYF. As DNA, the CDR3 is TGTGCCAGTAGTCCGGGACAGGCCCTTACCTACGAGCAGTACTTC.

Concerning this clonotype: One end of the junction does not line up with germline, which may come from a read error. The rearrangement uses TRBV15 and TRBJ2-7; D might be TRBD1 (7 bases). Germline values: CDR1 LNHNV, CDR2 YYDKDF (reference sequence). This CDR3 is built from 17 residues. CDR3 bases: TGCGCCACCAGCAGAGGTTTTCTAGCGCAGGGGGCCTACGAGCAGTACTTC. As protein: CATSRGFLAQGAYEQYF.

This clonotype has only one observation. V is TRBV29-1 and J is TRBJ2-5, with 7 bases identical to TRBD1. The CDR3 has 12 amino acids. Germline lookup yields CDR1 SQVTM and CDR2 ANQGSEA. J was trimmed by 7 bases and V by 3 bases; bases with no gene match: 5. The CDR3 nucleotides are TGCAGCGTTGACAGGGGGTTGGGGACCCAGTACTTC. Translating it yields CSVDRGLGTQYF.

V usage is TRBV27 and J usage is TRBJ1-1; D perhaps matches TRBD1 (5 bases). CDR1 and CDR2 from the germline V gene are MNHEY and SMNVEV (reference sequence). This CDR3 spans 15 amino acids. The V and J ends lost 3 bases and 0 bases respectively, with 11 bases between them. The CDR3 loop reads CASSFSRAMNTEAFF. In nucleotides, the CDR3 is TGTGCCAGCAGTTTTAGCAGGGCGATGAACACTGAAGCTTTCTTT.

This clonotype was observed a handful of times. The rearrangement links TRBV5-6 to TRBJ2-7, with TRBD2 as a possible D gene (6 bases). Germline V CDR1 and CDR2: SGHDT, YYEEEE. Between the trimmed V and J ends, which lost 4 bases and 3 bases, there was a span of 23 bases. The CDR3 is made up of 17 amino acids. CDR3 in DNA: TGTGCCAGCAGCACCGGGACGGACGGAGGGGCGCTCTACGAGCAGTACTTC. This gives the protein CASSTGTDGGALYEQYF.

The chain recombines TRBV7-6 with TRBJ2-1, with D possibly being TRBD2 (6 bases). V was cut by 1 base and J by 1 base, with 14 bases left in between. The germline gives CDR1 SGHVS, CDR2 FNYEAQ. The CDR3 consists of 17 residues. The CDR3 DNA follows: TGTGCCAGCAGCTTAGAAGCTAGCGCGTCTTCCTACAATGAGCAGTTCTTC. It translates to CASSLEASASSYNEQFF.

The chain recombines TRBV10-2 with TRBJ1-2; perhaps TRBD1 as D (5 bases). V lost 0 bases and J lost 6, with 11 bases in between. The CDR3 is 14 residues long. Germline V gives CDR1 WSHSY, CDR2 SAAADI. CDR3 residues: CASSESRGKDGYTF. The DNA of the CDR3 is TGCGCCAGCAGTGAGTCAAGGGGAAAGGATGGCTACACCTTC.

The gene calls are TRBV20-1 and TRBJ1-2; the D gene is possibly TRBD1 (5 bases). V lost 5 bases and J 5 bases, leaving 24 bases between the germline ends. This CDR3 region has 16 residues. Germline values: CDR1 DFQATT, CDR2 SNEGSKA (reference sequence). The CDR3 sequence is CSAARSGQGAGYGYTF. CDR3 nucleotide sequence: TGCAGTGCTGCCCGTTCAGGGCAGGGCGCGGGTTATGGCTACACCTTC.

The chain links TRBV29-1 to TRBJ2-2, with D possibly matching TRBD1 (6 bases). The germline V gene encodes CDR1 SQVTM and CDR2 ANQGSEA. The CDR3 is 14 residues long. The V end lost 5 bases, the J end lost 5 bases, and 15 bases lay between the germline ends. This chain's CDR3 is CSVRDTRSTGELFF. The CDR3 bases are TGCAGCGTTAGGGACACAAGAAGTACCGGGGAGCTGTTTTTT.